The present TCR beta chain was sequenced within a study of T-cell memory formation after mild COVID-19. Overall study: TCR clusters largely stayed donor specific. General study results and limits: Clones shrinking between day 15 and 85 showed a balanced CD4/CD8 split, and those that grew later tilted toward CD4+. CD4+ clones that contracted lay mainly in CM and EM; CD8+ ones lay in EMRA. Some SARS-CoV-2-responding clones were already detected in memory before infection.

Losses at the gene ends were 4 bases for V and 1 base for J; bases not matched to a gene: 10. This CDR3 spans 18 amino acids. In germline, CDR1 is SGHRS, CDR2 YFSETQ. TCRdb itself ran the 5' RACE reads through MiXCR, one entry per CDR3 protein. Of 500,000 to 600,000 distinct CDR3 sequences listed, more than 15% are singletons. A few counts support this clonotype. Its specificity is unknown. The receptor was isolated from an adult woman who had mild COVID-19 (a few samples of this study predate the infection). Cell type and time point are not known. J is TRBJ2-6 and V is TRBV5-1, with 8 bases fitting TRBD1. The sequencing input was PBMCs or a T cell subset sorted from them (not recorded which). The CDR3 region has the DNA TGCGCCAGCAGCCCAGGACAGGGTTTTTATTCTGGGGCCAACGTCCTGACTTTC. This encodes CASSPGQGFYSGANVLTF.